This T cell receptor (beta chain) was profiled in a study of PD-1 blockade in classical Hodgkin lymphoma. For the study at large: Every 2 weeks, patients got 3 mg/kg intravenous nivolumab.

This CDR3 region has 12 residues. CDR1 and CDR2 from the germline V gene are SGHTA and FQGNSA. General observations from the study: The CD4+ diversity rise by C4D1 was clearest in complete responders. Those achieving complete response showed baseline diversity like newly diagnosed patients.

Sequencing was performed with immunoSEQ multiplex PCR; in TCRdb, only in-frame clones are kept and a portion is missing. This table holds roughly 94,000 clones, around 93% found once. In the case of this clone: Its target is not known. At one end, the junction sequence differs from germline, possibly due to a read error.

The time point is: cycle 4 day 1 (C4D1), after less than 7 weeks of nivolumab. All patients relapsed after autologous stem cell transplantation, and brentuximab vedotin exposure varied. Patients reached a best response of complete response, partial response or progressive disease. This specimen consisted of peripheral blood mononuclear cells (PBMCs), obtained before the fourth cycle of nivolumab. The TCR originated in a human donor with classical Hodgkin lymphoma. The chain carries TRBV7-2 and TRBJ2-7; possibly TRBD1 for D (5 bases). CDR3 sequence (DNA): TGTGCCAGCAGCTCTACGGACATCGGCAGGGTCTTC. Its protein is CASSSTDIGRVF.